The rows below give T cell receptor beta chains drawn from one sample of a study of T cell changes during pregnancy in multiple sclerosis. This table comes from immunoSEQ multiplex PCR, and its TCRdb copy is limited to in-frame clones, with some not included. Of 60,000 or so clones listed, more than 85% are singletons. The sample consisted of peripheral blood, taken before pregnancy. The receptors here all came from a female donor with multiple sclerosis, enrolled in a pregnancy study. Each CDR3 is given with its conserved first and last residue. The D gene is left open where the match is weak. Clone size, where shown, is once, few, many, or a class for clones that have expanded.

J: TRBJ1-2
size: -
D: TRBD1
V: TRBV19
CDR3: CASSYLPQGANYGYTF
DNA: TGTGCCAGTAGCTACTTACCGCAGGGGGCTAACTATGGCTACACCTTC

J: TRBJ2-7
size: -
D: -
V: TRBV10-3
CDR3: CAISESLFSETVLYEQYF
DNA: TGTGCCATCAGTGAGTCATTGTTCTCTGAGACAGTCCTCTACGAGCAGTACTTC

J: TRBJ1-4
size: -
D: TRBD1
V: TRBV7-2
CDR3: CASSFVWTGEIEKLFF
DNA: TGTGCCAGCAGCTTCGTATGGACAGGGGAAATCGAAAAACTGTTTTTT

J: TRBJ2-2
size: -
D: TRBD2
V: TRBV6-4
CDR3: CASSALAGSTGELFF
DNA: TGTGCCAGCAGTGCCCTAGCGGGGAGCACCGGGGAGCTGTTTTTT

J: TRBJ2-1
size: once
D: TRBD1
V: TRBV15
CDR3: CATSRVLGQGAENEQFF
DNA: TGTGCCACCAGCAGGGTCTTGGGACAGGGGGCTGAAAATGAGCAGTTCTTC

J: TRBJ1-5
size: -
D: -
V: TRBV7-8
CDR3: CASSPSPTGSNQPQHF
DNA: TGTGCCAGCAGCCCCTCCCCGACAGGAAGCAATCAGCCCCAGCATTTT

J: TRBJ1-1
size: -
D: -
V: TRBV9
CDR3: CASSARVGVNTEAFF
DNA: TGTGCCAGCAGCGCCAGGGTTGGAGTGAACACTGAAGCTTTCTTT

J: TRBJ1-4
size: -
D: -
V: TRBV9
CDR3: CASSPRSATNEKLFF
DNA: TGTGCCAGCAGCCCTCGTAGTGCAACTAATGAAAAACTGTTTTTT

J: TRBJ2-7
size: -
D: -
V: TRBV7-9
CDR3: CASSFRGYAYEQYF
DNA: TGTGCCAGCAGCTTCAGAGGGTATGCCTACGAGCAGTACTTC

J: TRBJ2-1
size: -
D: -
V: TRBV11-3
CDR3: CASSLTSQGGYNEQFF
DNA: TGTGCCAGCAGCTTAACGTCACAGGGGGGGTACAATGAGCAGTTCTTC

J: TRBJ2-1
size: -
D: -
V: TRBV7-3
CDR3: CASSVREGAYNEQFF
DNA: TGTGCCAGCAGCGTCAGGGAGGGGGCCTACAATGAGCAGTTCTTC

J: TRBJ2-3
size: -
D: -
V: TRBV29-1
CDR3: CSVEVAGWTDTQYF
DNA: TGCAGCGTTGAAGTGGCAGGGTGGACAGATACGCAGTATTTT

J: TRBJ2-1
size: -
D: -
V: TRBV7-3
CDR3: CASSLPQSGLGSGNEQFF
DNA: TGTGCCAGCAGCTTACCCCAATCAGGGTTGGGTTCGGGCAATGAGCAGTTCTTC

J: TRBJ2-3
size: -
D: TRBD1
V: TRBV6-5
CDR3: CASSWTGAGTDTQYF
DNA: TGTGCCAGCAGCTGGACAGGGGCCGGCACAGATACGCAGTATTTT

J: TRBJ2-5
size: -
D: TRBD2
V: TRBV27
CDR3: CASSLWGGGTVQETQYF
DNA: TGTGCCAGCAGTTTATGGGGCGGGGGGACCGTTCAAGAGACCCAGTACTTC

J: TRBJ2-7
size: -
D: -
V: TRBV29-1
CDR3: CSVSVRLGYEQYF
DNA: TGCAGCGTTTCCGTGAGACTAGGTTACGAGCAGTACTTC

J: TRBJ1-2
size: -
D: -
V: TRBV7-9
CDR3: CASSPQGDGYTF
DNA: TGTGCCAGCAGCCCACAAGGGGATGGCTACACCTTC

J: TRBJ2-3
size: -
D: -
V: TRBV5-1
CDR3: CASSPRGGAGDTQYF
DNA: TGCGCCAGCAGCCCACGCGGGGGCGCGGGAGATACGCAGTATTTT

J: TRBJ2-1
size: once
D: TRBD2
V: TRBV11-2
CDR3: CASSFPSGASSYNEQFF
DNA: TGTGCCAGCAGCTTCCCTAGCGGGGCGAGCTCCTACAATGAGCAGTTCTTC

J: TRBJ1-2
size: -
D: TRBD1
V: TRBV9
CDR3: CASSERDRDSYGYTF
DNA: TGTGCCAGCAGCGAGCGGGACAGGGATTCATATGGCTACACCTTC

J: TRBJ2-2
size: -
D: TRBD1
V: TRBV7-2
CDR3: CASSSFEGTGVRELFF
DNA: TGTGCCAGCAGCTCATTCGAGGGGACAGGGGTGAGGGAGCTGTTTTTT

J: TRBJ1-1
size: -
D: TRBD1
V: TRBV9
CDR3: CASSVASPGQGAEAFF
DNA: TGTGCCAGCAGCGTAGCTTCTCCGGGACAGGGGGCTGAAGCTTTCTTT

J: TRBJ2-5
size: few
D: -
V: TRBV21-1
CDR3: CASNIRTEHRETQYF
DNA: TGTGCCAGCAATATAAGGACAGAACATCGAGAGACCCAGTACTTC

J: TRBJ1-1
size: few
D: TRBD1
V: TRBV5-6
CDR3: CASSSGQGAGNTEAFF
DNA: TGTGCCAGCAGTTCTGGGCAGGGGGCAGGGAACACTGAAGCTTTCTTT

J: TRBJ1-2
size: -
D: -
V: TRBV6-6
CDR3: CAGRTAYYGYTF
DNA: TGTGCCGGAAGGACTGCTTACTATGGCTACACCTTC

J: TRBJ2-2
size: -
D: TRBD2
V: TRBV30
CDR3: CAWSVGLASPGELFF
DNA: TGTGCCTGGAGTGTGGGACTAGCGTCGCCCGGGGAGCTGTTTTTT

J: TRBJ2-3
size: -
D: TRBD2
V: TRBV4-3
CDR3: CASSQEAGLAGDTQYF
DNA: TGCGCCAGCAGCCAAGAAGCGGGGCTAGCGGGGGATACGCAGTATTTT

J: TRBJ1-2
size: -
D: -
V: TRBV30
CDR3: CAWSQDGRGYGYTF
DNA: TGTGCCTGGAGTCAGGACGGCCGAGGGTATGGCTACACCTTC

J: TRBJ1-2
size: -
D: TRBD1
V: TRBV6-5
CDR3: CASSDTGVYGYTF
DNA: TGTGCCAGCAGTGATACAGGGGTCTATGGCTACACCTTC

J: TRBJ1-1
size: -
D: -
V: TRBV7-2
CDR3: CASSLRPGGLGTEAFF
DNA: TGTGCCAGCAGCTTACGGCCCGGGGGGCTGGGGACTGAAGCTTTCTTT

J: TRBJ1-2
size: few
D: TRBD1
V: TRBV2
CDR3: CASSQGQVLGYTF
DNA: TGTGCCAGCAGCCAGGGACAGGTCTTAGGCTACACCTTC

J: TRBJ1-6
size: -
D: TRBD1
V: TRBV7-6
CDR3: CASSLNLGQGANSPLHF
DNA: TGTGCCAGCAGCTTAAATTTGGGACAGGGGGCGAATTCACCCCTCCACTTT

J: TRBJ2-2
size: -
D: TRBD2
V: TRBV7-3
CDR3: CASSFAGGPDTGELFF
DNA: TGTGCCAGCAGCTTCGCGGGGGGGCCGGACACCGGGGAGCTGTTTTTT

J: TRBJ2-3
size: -
D: TRBD1
V: TRBV5-6
CDR3: CASSPEQGWRTDTQYF
DNA: TGTGCCAGCAGCCCAGAACAGGGGTGGCGCACAGATACGCAGTATTTT

J: TRBJ1-2
size: -
D: -
V: TRBV30
CDR3: CAWSVRGDGYTF
DNA: TGTGCCTGGAGTGTACGCGGGGACGGCTACACCTTC

J: TRBJ2-7
size: -
D: TRBD2
V: TRBV27
CDR3: CASSIAGVYEQYF
DNA: TGTGCCAGCAGCATAGCGGGGGTTTACGAGCAGTACTTC

J: TRBJ1-6
size: once
D: TRBD1
V: TRBV6-5
CDR3: CASSYRTGGFSPLHF
DNA: TGTGCCAGCAGTTACCGGACAGGGGGCTTCTCACCCCTCCACTTT

J: TRBJ1-1
size: few
D: TRBD1
V: TRBV6-4
CDR3: CASSLWGQGTFRTEAFF
DNA: TGTGCCAGCAGCTTGTGGGGACAGGGGACCTTTCGGACTGAAGCTTTCTTT

J: TRBJ2-1
size: -
D: TRBD2
V: TRBV20-1
CDR3: CSAGGLAGELF
DNA: TGCAGTGCTGGCGGACTAGCGGGGGAGCTCTTC

J: TRBJ2-1
size: -
D: -
V: TRBV9
CDR3: CASSPIQSSYNEQFF
DNA: TGTGCCAGCAGCCCTATACAGAGCTCCTACAATGAGCAGTTCTTC

J: TRBJ1-1
size: once
D: -
V: TRBV5-4
CDR3: CASRTGFNTEAFF
DNA: TGTGCCAGCAGGACAGGATTCAACACTGAAGCTTTCTTT

J: TRBJ2-1
size: few
D: TRBD1
V: TRBV6-4
CDR3: CASSAGGEDYNEQFF
DNA: TGTGCCAGCAGTGCAGGGGGCGAGGATTACAATGAGCAGTTCTTC

J: TRBJ2-3
size: -
D: TRBD2
V: TRBV4-3
CDR3: CASSPEAGGRTDTQYF
DNA: TGCGCCAGCAGCCCTGAGGCGGGGGGAAGGACAGATACGCAGTATTTT

J: TRBJ2-3
size: -
D: TRBD1
V: TRBV13
CDR3: CASSSPDRAITDTQYF
DNA: TGTGCCAGCAGCTCCCCGGACAGGGCGATCACAGATACGCAGTATTTT

J: TRBJ1-1
size: once
D: TRBD1
V: TRBV7-2
CDR3: CASSLGSAGQGASEAFF
DNA: TGTGCCAGCAGCTTAGGGTCAGCGGGGCAGGGGGCAAGTGAAGCTTTCTTT

J: TRBJ1-1
size: -
D: TRBD1
V: TRBV5-1
CDR3: CASSPGQENTEAFF
DNA: TGCGCCAGCAGCCCGGGACAGGAGAACACTGAAGCTTTCTTT

J: TRBJ2-3
size: -
D: TRBD2
V: TRBV6-5
CDR3: CASSSDGLVGTDTQYF
DNA: TGTGCCAGCAGTTCCGATGGACTAGTCGGCACAGATACGCAGTATTTT

J: TRBJ2-1
size: -
D: TRBD2
V: TRBV7-9
CDR3: CASSSSGVNEQFF
DNA: TGTGCCAGCAGCTCGAGCGGGGTCAATGAGCAGTTCTTC

J: TRBJ2-1
size: -
D: TRBD2
V: TRBV4-3
CDR3: CASSLHWTSGGYNEQFF
DNA: TGCGCCAGCAGCTTGCATTGGACTAGCGGGGGATACAATGAGCAGTTCTTC

J: TRBJ2-7
size: -
D: TRBD2
V: TRBV11-2
CDR3: CASSLGGGGPYEQYF
DNA: TGTGCCAGCAGCTTAGGTGGCGGGGGGCCCTACGAGCAGTACTTC

J: TRBJ1-1
size: -
D: -
V: TRBV7-2
CDR3: CASTSNSGATEAFF
DNA: TGTGCCAGCACCAGCAATTCAGGGGCCACTGAAGCTTTCTTT

J: TRBJ1-2
size: -
D: TRBD1
V: TRBV14
CDR3: CASSQEPPDRGDGYTF
DNA: TGTGCCAGCAGCCAAGAGCCACCGGACAGGGGTGATGGCTACACCTTC

J: TRBJ1-1
size: -
D: TRBD1
V: TRBV6-6
CDR3: CASSWGTGVNTEAFF
DNA: TGTGCCAGCAGTTGGGGGACAGGGGTGAACACTGAAGCTTTCTTT

J: TRBJ1-1
size: -
D: TRBD1
V: TRBV12-5
CDR3: CASGLVRGGTGRTEAFF
DNA: TGTGCTAGTGGTTTGGTACGTGGGGGGACAGGGAGAACTGAAGCTTTCTTT

J: TRBJ2-7
size: once
D: TRBD1
V: TRBV6-1
CDR3: CASYRQGAYEQYF
DNA: TGTGCCAGTTATCGACAGGGGGCGTACGAGCAGTACTTC